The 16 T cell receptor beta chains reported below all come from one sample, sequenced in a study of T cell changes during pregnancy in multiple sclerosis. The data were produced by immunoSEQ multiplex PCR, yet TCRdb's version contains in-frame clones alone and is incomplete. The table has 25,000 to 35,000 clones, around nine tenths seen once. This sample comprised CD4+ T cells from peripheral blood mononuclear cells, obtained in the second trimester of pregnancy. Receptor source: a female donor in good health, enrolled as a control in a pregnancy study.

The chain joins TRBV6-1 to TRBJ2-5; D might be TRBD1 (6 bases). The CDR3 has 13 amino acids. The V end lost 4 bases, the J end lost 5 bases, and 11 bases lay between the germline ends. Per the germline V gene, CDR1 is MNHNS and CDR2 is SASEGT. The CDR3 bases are TGTGCCAGCAGTGGAGGGGGTACGGAGACCCAGTACTTC. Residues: CASSGGGTETQYF.

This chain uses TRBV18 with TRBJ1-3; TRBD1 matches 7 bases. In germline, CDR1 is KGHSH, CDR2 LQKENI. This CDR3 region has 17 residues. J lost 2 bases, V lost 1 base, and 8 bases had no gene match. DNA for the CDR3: TGTGCCAGCTCACCACAAGATACAGGGGCGGCTGGAAACACCATATATTTT. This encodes CASSPQDTGAAGNTIYF.

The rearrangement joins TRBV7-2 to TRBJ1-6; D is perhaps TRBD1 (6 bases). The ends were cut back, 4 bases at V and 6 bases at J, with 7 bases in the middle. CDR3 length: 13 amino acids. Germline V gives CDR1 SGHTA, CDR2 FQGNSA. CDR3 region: CASSSQGNSPLHF. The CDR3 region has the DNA TGTGCCAGCAGCTCACAGGGTAATTCACCCCTCCACTTT.

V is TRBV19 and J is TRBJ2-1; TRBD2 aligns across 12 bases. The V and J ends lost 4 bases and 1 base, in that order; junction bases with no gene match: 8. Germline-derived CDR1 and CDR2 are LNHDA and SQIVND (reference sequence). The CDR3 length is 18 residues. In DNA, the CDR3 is TGTGCCAGTAGTACCCCTAGCGGGAGGGCCGTATCCTACAATGAGCAGTTCTTC. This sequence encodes CASSTPSGRAVSYNEQFF.

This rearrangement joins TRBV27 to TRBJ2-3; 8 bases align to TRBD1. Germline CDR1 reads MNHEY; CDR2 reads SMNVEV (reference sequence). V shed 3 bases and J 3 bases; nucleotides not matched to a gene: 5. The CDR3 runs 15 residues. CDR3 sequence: CASSFQGAWTDTQYF. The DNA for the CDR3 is TGTGCCAGCAGTTTCCAGGGGGCATGGACAGATACGCAGTATTTT.

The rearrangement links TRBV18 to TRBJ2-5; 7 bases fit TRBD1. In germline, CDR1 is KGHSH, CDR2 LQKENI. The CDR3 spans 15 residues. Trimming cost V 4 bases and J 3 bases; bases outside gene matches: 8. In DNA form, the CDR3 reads TGTGCCAGCTCACTAAAGACAGGGATGAAAGAGACCCAGTACTTC. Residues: CASSLKTGMKETQYF.

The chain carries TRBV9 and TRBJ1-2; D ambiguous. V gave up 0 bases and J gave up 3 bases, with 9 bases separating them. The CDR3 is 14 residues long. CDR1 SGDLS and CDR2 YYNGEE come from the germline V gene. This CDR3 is CASSVAYPDYGYTF. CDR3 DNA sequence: TGTGCCAGCAGCGTAGCTTATCCAGACTATGGCTACACCTTC.

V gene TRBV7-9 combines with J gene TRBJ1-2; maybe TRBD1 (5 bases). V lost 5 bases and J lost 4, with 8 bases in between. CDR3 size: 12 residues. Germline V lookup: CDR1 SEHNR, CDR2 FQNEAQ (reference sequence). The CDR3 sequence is CASSLDSYGYTF. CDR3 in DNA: TGTGCCAGCAGCCTAGACAGCTATGGCTACACCTTC.

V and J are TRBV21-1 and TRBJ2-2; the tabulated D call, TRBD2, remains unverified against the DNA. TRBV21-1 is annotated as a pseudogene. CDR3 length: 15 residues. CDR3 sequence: CASSRSGRDPGELFF. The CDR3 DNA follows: TGTGCCAGCAGCAGAAGCGGGAGGGATCCCGGGGAGCTGTTTTTT.

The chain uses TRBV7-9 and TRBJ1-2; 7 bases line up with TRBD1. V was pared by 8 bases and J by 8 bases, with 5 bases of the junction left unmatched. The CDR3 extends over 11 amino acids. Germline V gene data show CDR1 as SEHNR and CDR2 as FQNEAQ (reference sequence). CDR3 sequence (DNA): TGTGCCAGCGAGGAGGGGGCAGGCTACACCTTC. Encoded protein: CASEEGAGYTF.

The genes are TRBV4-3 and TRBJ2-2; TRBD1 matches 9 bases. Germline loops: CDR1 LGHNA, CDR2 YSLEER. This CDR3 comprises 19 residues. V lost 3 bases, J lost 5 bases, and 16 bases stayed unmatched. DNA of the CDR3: TGCGCCAGCAGCCACATCCTTTCACAGGGGGCGGCAGGGACCGGGGAGCTGTTTTTT. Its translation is CASSHILSQGAAGTGELFF.

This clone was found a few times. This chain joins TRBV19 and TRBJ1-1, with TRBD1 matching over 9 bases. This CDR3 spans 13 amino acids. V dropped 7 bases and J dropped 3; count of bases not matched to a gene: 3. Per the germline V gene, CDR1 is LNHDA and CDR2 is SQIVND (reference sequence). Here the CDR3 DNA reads TGTGCCAGTACCCGGGACAGGGACACTGAAGCTTTCTTT. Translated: CASTRDRDTEAFF.

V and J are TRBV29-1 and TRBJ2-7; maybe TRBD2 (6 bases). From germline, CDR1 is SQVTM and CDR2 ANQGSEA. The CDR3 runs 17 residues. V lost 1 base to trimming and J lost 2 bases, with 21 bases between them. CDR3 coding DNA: TGCAGCGTTGAAGGAGTGGGGCGGGACGGGAGAACCTACGAGCAGTACTTC. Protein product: CSVEGVGRDGRTYEQYF.

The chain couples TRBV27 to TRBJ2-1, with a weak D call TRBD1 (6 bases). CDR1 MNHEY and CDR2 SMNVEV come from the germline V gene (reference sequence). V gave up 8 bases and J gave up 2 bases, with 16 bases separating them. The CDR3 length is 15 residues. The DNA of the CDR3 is TGTGCCAGCCGCGAGGGGAAGGGGGCCTACAATGAGCAGTTCTTC. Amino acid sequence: CASREGKGAYNEQFF.

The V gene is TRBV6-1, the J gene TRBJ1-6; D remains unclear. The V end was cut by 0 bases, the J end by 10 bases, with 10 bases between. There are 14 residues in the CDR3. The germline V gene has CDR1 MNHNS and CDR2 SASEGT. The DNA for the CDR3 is TGTGCCAGCAGTGAAGCCTCGGGGAGGTCACCCCTCCACTTT. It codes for CASSEASGRSPLHF.

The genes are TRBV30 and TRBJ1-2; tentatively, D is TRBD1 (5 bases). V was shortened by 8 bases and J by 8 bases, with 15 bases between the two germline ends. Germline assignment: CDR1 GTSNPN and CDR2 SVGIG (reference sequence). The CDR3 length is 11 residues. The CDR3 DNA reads TGTGCCCTTAGGCAGGGTGGGGGCTACACCTTC. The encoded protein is CALRQGGGYTF.